The present T cell receptor beta chain was sequenced within a study of CD8 T cells in Susac syndrome. The CDR3 contains 13 residues. The V gene lost 3 bases and the J gene lost 5 bases, with 10 bases spanning the gap. CDR1 is SGHAT, CDR2 FQNNGV, per germline. About 0.45 to 1 ug RNA was reverse transcribed with random hexamers. In TCRdb, the immunoSEQ multiplex PCR reads were re-called with MiXCR into one record per CDR3 protein. The sample shows more than 70,000 distinct CDR3 sequences, roughly nine tenths of them seen only once. The V call is TRBV11-2, the J call TRBJ2-5; a possible D gene is TRBD1 (5 bases). Sample: CD8+ T cells from PBMCs. The sequence was obtained from a human donor with multiple sclerosis. CDR3 protein: CASSLTASETQYF. The CDR3 bases are TGTGCCAGCAGCTTGACAGCCAGCGAGACCCAGTACTTC.